Shown below are 22 T cell receptor beta chains from a single sample sequenced in a study of long-term antiretroviral therapy in people with HIV. Assay version v3.0 of immunoSEQ was used, and it was run at survey level. Profiled with immunoSEQ multiplex PCR; TCRdb holds only in-frame clones, not every one. The sample holds about 25,000 clones, 80% to 90% seen once. The sequenced sample was unsorted PBMCs, obtained 3 years after starting antiretroviral therapy. These receptors all come from a young man with HIV.

CDR3 amino acids: CASSRHRGQPQHF. The CDR3 DNA is TGTGCCAGCAGCCGCCACAGAGGACAGCCCCAGCATTTT. This chain joins TRBV14 and TRBJ1-5; D remains unclear. CDR1 SGHDN and CDR2 FVKESK come from the germline V gene. Trimming cost V 4 bases and J 7 bases, with 11 bases left between them. The CDR3 spans 13 residues.

As DNA, the CDR3 is TGTGCCAGCAGTTTGAGCGGGACTGAAGCTTTCTTT. It specifies CASSLSGTEAFF. The chain recombines TRBV28 with TRBJ1-1; no clear D gene. Trimming left V 3 bases short and J 5 bases short, with 7 bases between. Per the germline V gene, CDR1 is MDHEN and CDR2 is SYDVKM. CDR3 length: 12 amino acids.

The chain combines TRBV7-9 with TRBJ1-5, with 9 bases aligning to TRBD1. The CDR3 is made up of 16 amino acids. J gave up 5 bases and V 0 bases, and 5 bases lay outside the gene matches. The germline V gene encodes CDR1 SEHNR and CDR2 FQNEAQ (reference sequence). CDR3 bases: TGTGCCAGCAGCTTAGCGCTGGACAGGGGCGATCAGCCCCAGCATTTT. It is translated as CASSLALDRGDQPQHF.

In DNA form, the CDR3 reads TGTGCCAGCAGGTCCGCGACGTGGACTAGCGGGGAGTACACAGATACGCAGTATTTT. It translates to CASRSATWTSGEYTDTQYF. The V call is TRBV7-9, the J call TRBJ2-3, with 12 bases fitting TRBD2. V shed 6 bases and J 2 bases; nucleotides not matched to a gene: 15. CDR3 length equals 19 residues. Germline lookup yields CDR1 SEHNR and CDR2 FQNEAQ (reference sequence).

The rearrangement links TRBV2 to TRBJ2-1; D gene uncertain. Germline loops: CDR1 SNHLY, CDR2 FYNNEI. The V end lost 7 bases, the J end lost 1 base, and 11 bases lay between the germline ends. The CDR3 has 14 residues. CDR3 in DNA: TGTGCCAGCACCTCGCAGGTTTCCTACAATGAGCAGTTCTTC. Translated: CASTSQVSYNEQFF.

This sequence joins TRBV18 and TRBJ2-2; no reliable D call. This CDR3 has 14 residues. Trimming removed 0 bases from V and 2 bases from J, with 4 bases in between. CDR1 and CDR2 from the germline V gene are KGHSH and LQKENI. The CDR3 coding sequence is TGTGCCAGCTCACCACCCTCTAACACCGGGGAGCTGTTTTTT. It codes for CASSPPSNTGELFF.

The rearrangement uses TRBV5-4 and TRBJ1-5; maybe TRBD1 (5 bases). This CDR3 spans 15 amino acids. V gave up 4 bases and J gave up 0 bases, with 11 bases separating them. Germline-derived CDR1 and CDR2 are SGHNT and YYREEE (reference sequence). CDR3: CASSAIQGSNQPQHF. CDR3 coding DNA: TGTGCCAGCAGCGCTATTCAGGGTAGCAATCAGCCCCAGCATTTT.

The chain has TRBV18 and TRBJ1-2; 8 bases match TRBD1. The CDR3 runs to 18 residues. Germline values: CDR1 KGHSH, CDR2 LQKENI. Trimming cost V 3 bases and J 6 bases; bases outside gene matches: 18. CDR3: CASSPISRDRTLPNGYTF. The CDR3 bases are TGTGCCAGCTCACCTATATCAAGGGACAGGACCTTACCTAATGGCTACACCTTC.

V gene TRBV5-1 combines with J gene TRBJ1-4; D possibly corresponds to TRBD1 (5 bases). The CDR3 totals 14 residues. Trimming took off 4 bases at V and 6 bases at J, with 13 bases between the two ends. Germline V gene lookup returns CDR1 SGHRS and CDR2 YFSETQ. CDR3 bases: TGCGCCAGCAGCGTCGACGGAGGGGATGAAAAACTGTTTTTT. Its translation: CASSVDGGDEKLFF.

The rearrangement links TRBV11-2 to TRBJ1-1, with TRBD1 matching over 9 bases. This CDR3 region has 18 residues. J gave up 1 base and V 1 base, and 10 bases lay outside the gene matches. Germline V gene sequence: CDR1 SGHAT, CDR2 FQNNGV. CDR3 sequence: CASSLGGTGSSKNTEAFF. The CDR3 region has the DNA TGTGCCAGCAGCTTAGGGGGGACAGGGAGCTCGAAGAACACTGAAGCTTTCTTT. The entire variable domain, with the rest obtained from reference TRBV11-2 and TRBJ1-1, is as follows: EAGVAQSPRYKIIEKRQSVAFWCNPISGHATLYWYQQILGQGPKLLIQFQNNGVVDDSQLPKDRFSAERLKGVDSTLKIQPAKLEDSAVYLCASSLGGTGSSKNTEAFFGQGTRLTVV.

The CDR3 region is CSAGDRAQETQYF. The CDR3 coding sequence is TGCAGCGCCGGGGACAGAGCTCAAGAGACCCAGTACTTC. This chain uses TRBV29-1 with TRBJ2-5; 7 bases align to TRBD1. Losses at the gene ends were 7 bases for V and 2 bases for J; bases not matched to a gene: 7. The CDR3 has 13 residues. Germline loops: CDR1 SQVTM, CDR2 ANQGSEA.

This clone was seen just once. V and J are TRBV19 and TRBJ1-2; TRBD1 might be the D (5 bases). Germline V CDR1 and CDR2: LNHDA, SQIVND (reference sequence). The CDR3 loop spans 14 amino acids. Trimming left V 6 bases short and J 6 bases short, with 17 bases between. Here the CDR3 reads CASSYPGGSNGYTF. The CDR3 DNA follows: TGTGCCAGTAGCTATCCCGGGGGGTCTAATGGCTACACCTTC.

The J gene is TRBJ2-7, the V gene TRBV5-1; 8 nucleotides align to TRBD1. There are 14 residues in the CDR3. V gave up 3 bases and J gave up 5 bases; unmatched junction bases: 7. Germline CDR1 reads SGHRS; CDR2 reads YFSETQ. The CDR3: CASSSAGGEDEQYF. The CDR3 nucleotides are TGCGCCAGCAGCTCGGCAGGGGGCGAGGACGAGCAGTACTTC.

The V gene is TRBV4-1, the J gene TRBJ2-1; D might be TRBD2 (5 bases). The germline V gene encodes CDR1 MGHRA and CDR2 YSYEKL. V was clipped by 1 base and J by 0 bases, with 7 bases between them. CDR3 length: 15 amino acids. The CDR3 is CASSQGAASYNEQFF. In DNA, the CDR3 is TGCGCCAGCAGCCAAGGAGCGGCCTCCTACAATGAGCAGTTCTTC.

CDR3 residues: CASSETSGGADTQYF. The CDR3 coding sequence is TGTGCCAGCAGCGAAACTAGCGGGGGGGCAGATACGCAGTATTTT. The chain recombines TRBV6-1 with TRBJ2-3; TRBD2 matches 13 bases. This CDR3 has 15 amino acids. The trim removed 6 bases at V and 4 bases at J, leaving 4 bases unmatched. Looked up from germline, CDR1 is MNHNS and CDR2 is SASEGT.

The CDR3 is CAISESYQGANQPQHF. The CDR3 bases are TGTGCCATCAGTGAGTCTTATCAGGGGGCTAATCAGCCCCAGCATTTT. The chain combines TRBV10-3 with TRBJ1-5; 8 bases are shared with TRBD1. Germline values: CDR1 ENHRY, CDR2 SYGVKD. V was clipped by 0 bases and J by 4 bases; unmatched bases: 5. The CDR3 covers 16 residues.

V usage is TRBV10-3 and J usage is TRBJ1-3; possible D gene TRBD1, 6 bases. The V end lost 3 bases, the J end lost 2 bases, and 8 bases lay between the germline ends. CDR1 ENHRY and CDR2 SYGVKD come from the germline V gene. The CDR3 consists of 14 residues. CDR3 residues: CAISEQGTGNTIYF. The CDR3 DNA reads as TGTGCCATCAGTGAACAGGGAACTGGAAACACCATATATTTT.

This clone was observed once. V usage is TRBV15 and J usage is TRBJ1-2; D remains ambiguous. Germline-derived CDR1 and CDR2 are LNHNV and YYDKDF (reference sequence). Trimming cost V 4 bases and J 4 bases, with 10 bases left between them. This CDR3 is built from 13 residues. CDR3 nucleotide sequence: TGTGCCACCAGCACGGAGCCCCCCTATGGCTACACCTTC. Translation: CATSTEPPYGYTF.

The chain links TRBV5-5 to TRBJ1-5; D is perhaps TRBD1 (6 bases). The germline V gene has CDR1 SGHKS and CDR2 YYEKEE (reference sequence). V was cut by 1 base and J by 9 bases, with 20 bases left in between. This CDR3 has 16 residues. The CDR3 here is CASSLFVQGNQSPQHF. For the CDR3, the DNA is TGTGCCAGCAGCTTGTTCGTCCAGGGGAATCAATCGCCCCAGCATTTT.

In this sample, this clone turned up a few times. The gene calls are TRBV27 and TRBJ2-7; a possible D gene is TRBD1 (5 bases). The CDR3 spans 13 residues. V lost 3 bases and J 2 bases, leaving 8 bases between the germline ends. Germline V gene sequence: CDR1 MNHEY, CDR2 SMNVEV (reference sequence). Here the CDR3 DNA reads TGTGCCAGCAGTTTGGCCAGGGCCTACGAGCAGTACTTC. Translating gives CASSLARAYEQYF.

The chain uses TRBV6-5 and TRBJ1-5; TRBD1 matches at 11 bases. The CDR3 consists of 15 residues. CDR1 and CDR2 from the germline V gene are MNHEY and SVGAGI. V shed 5 bases, J shed 6 bases, and the junction held 6 bases outside the gene matches. DNA of the CDR3: TGTGCCAGCAGTAGAGGACAGGGGGCGGGTCAGCCCCAGCATTTT. Encoded protein: CASSRGQGAGQPQHF.

This rearrangement joins TRBV7-9 to TRBJ2-7; D is perhaps TRBD2 (6 bases). The germline V gene has CDR1 SEHNR and CDR2 FQNEAQ (reference sequence). This CDR3 region has 15 residues. V was cut by 5 bases and J by 0 bases, with 14 bases left in between. The CDR3 is CASSPGRGYSYEQYF. CDR3 coding DNA: TGTGCCAGCAGCCCAGGTCGGGGGTACTCCTACGAGCAGTACTTC.